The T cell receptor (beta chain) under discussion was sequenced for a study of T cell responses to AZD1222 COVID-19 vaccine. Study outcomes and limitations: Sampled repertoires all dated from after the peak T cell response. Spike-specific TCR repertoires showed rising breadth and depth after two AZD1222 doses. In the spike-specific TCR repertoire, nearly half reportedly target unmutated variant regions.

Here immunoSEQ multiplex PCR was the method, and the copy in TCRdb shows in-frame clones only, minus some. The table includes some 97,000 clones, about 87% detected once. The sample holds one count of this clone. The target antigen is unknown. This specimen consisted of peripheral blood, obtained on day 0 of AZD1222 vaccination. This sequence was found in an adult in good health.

As DNA, the CDR3 is TGTGCCACCACACGACAGAGCGGGGGGTCCTACGAGCAGTACTTC. This sequence encodes CATTRQSGGSYEQYF. The chain is built from TRBV10-3 and TRBJ2-7, with 9 nucleotides matching TRBD2. J gave up 1 base and V 10 bases, and 11 bases lay outside the gene matches. The CDR3 totals 15 residues. The germline V gene has CDR1 ENHRY and CDR2 SYGVKD.